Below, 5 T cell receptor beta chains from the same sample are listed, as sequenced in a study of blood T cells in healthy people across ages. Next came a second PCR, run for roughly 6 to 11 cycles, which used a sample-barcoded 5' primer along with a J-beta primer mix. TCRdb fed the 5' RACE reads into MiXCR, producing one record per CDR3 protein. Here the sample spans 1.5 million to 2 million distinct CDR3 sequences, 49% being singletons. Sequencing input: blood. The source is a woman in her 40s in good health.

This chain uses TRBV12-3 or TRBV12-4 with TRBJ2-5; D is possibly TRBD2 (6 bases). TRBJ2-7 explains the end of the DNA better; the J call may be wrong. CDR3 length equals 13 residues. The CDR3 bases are TGTGCCAGCAGTCCTTGGGAGGACTACGAGCAGTACTTC. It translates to CASSPWEDYEQYF.

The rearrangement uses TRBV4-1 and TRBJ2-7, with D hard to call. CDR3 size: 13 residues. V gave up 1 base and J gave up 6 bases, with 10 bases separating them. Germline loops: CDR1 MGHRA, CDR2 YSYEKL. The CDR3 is CASSQVEQTEQYF. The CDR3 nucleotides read TGCGCCAGCAGCCAAGTCGAACAGACCGAGCAGTACTTC.

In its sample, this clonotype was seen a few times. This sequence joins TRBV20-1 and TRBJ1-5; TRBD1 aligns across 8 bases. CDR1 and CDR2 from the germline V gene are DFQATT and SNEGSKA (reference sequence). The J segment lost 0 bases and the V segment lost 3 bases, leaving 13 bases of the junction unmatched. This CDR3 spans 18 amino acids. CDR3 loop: CSARSVWDRSYSNQPQHF. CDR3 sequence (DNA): TGCAGTGCTAGGAGTGTGTGGGACAGGTCCTATAGCAATCAGCCCCAGCATTTT.

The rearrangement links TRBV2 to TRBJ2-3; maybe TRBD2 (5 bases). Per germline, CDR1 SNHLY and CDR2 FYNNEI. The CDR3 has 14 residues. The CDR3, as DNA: TGTGTCGCGAAGCGAGGGAATCGGGCAGATACGCAGTATTTT. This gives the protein CVAKRGNRADTQYF.

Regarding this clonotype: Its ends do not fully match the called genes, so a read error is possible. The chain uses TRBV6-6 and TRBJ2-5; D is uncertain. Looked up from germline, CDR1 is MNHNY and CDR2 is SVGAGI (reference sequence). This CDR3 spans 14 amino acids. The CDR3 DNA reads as TGTGCCAGCAGTTACCCATCTATCCAAGAGACCCGGTACTTC. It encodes CASSYPSIQETRYF.